The 14 T cell receptor beta chains given below trace back to one sample, sequenced in a study of blood T cells in healthy people across ages (dated by TCRdb to between 2015 and 2016). Library preparation used 5' RACE. Sequencing relied on an Illumina HiSeq 2500. A second PCR of roughly 6 to 11 cycles was run with a J-beta primer mix and a sample-barcoded 5' primer. TCRdb passed the public sequencing reads through fastp at Q25 and MiXCR, retaining productive beta sequences. Records with the same CDR3 protein are collapsed into one entry carrying the most frequent genes and DNA. The sample has about a million distinct CDR3 sequences on record, about 53% of them singletons. About a fifth of the sample belongs to the ten largest clones. The sequenced sample consisted of blood. Receptor source: a woman aged 60-75 years in good health.

This chain links TRBV5-1 with TRBJ1-4; 7 bases align to TRBD1. The germline gives CDR1 SGHRS, CDR2 YFSETQ. The CDR3 spans 15 residues. Losses at the gene ends were 5 bases for V and 0 bases for J; bases not matched to a gene: 4. Written as DNA, the CDR3 is TGCGCCAGCAGTTGGGACAGCTCAACTAATGAAAAACTGTTTTTT. Protein sequence: CASSWDSSTNEKLFF.

The gene calls are TRBV9 and TRBJ2-1; TRBD2 agrees at 10 bases. This CDR3 is built from 14 residues. J was trimmed by 7 bases and V by 4 bases; bases with no gene match: 5. Germline V gene sequence: CDR1 SGDLS, CDR2 YYNGEE. Here the CDR3 reads CASSPGLAKNEQFF. In nucleotides, the CDR3 is TGTGCCAGCAGCCCGGGACTAGCGAAGAATGAGCAGTTCTTC.

The chain links TRBV5-5 to TRBJ2-4; the D gene is possibly TRBD2 (5 bases). The better agreement between TRBJ2-7 and the DNA end casts doubt on the J call. The CDR3 sequence is 15 residues long. Per the germline V gene, CDR1 is SGHKS and CDR2 is YYEKEE (reference sequence). The CDR3 nucleotides read TGTGCCAGCAGCTTGGTGGGAGCGGCTATCTACGAGCAGTACTTC. This gives the protein CASSLVGAAIYEQYF.

The chain joins TRBV7-2 to TRBJ2-7; 8 bases fit TRBD1. The V segment lost 5 bases and the J segment 4 bases; nucleotides outside the gene matches: 13. CDR3 length: 16 amino acids. Germline V lookup: CDR1 SGHTA, CDR2 FQGNSA. The CDR3 sequence is CASSTRGQGLAYEQYF. The CDR3 DNA reads TGTGCCAGCAGCACAAGAGGACAGGGACTTGCGTACGAGCAGTACTTC.

This clonotype was observed a few times. An end of the junction does not agree with germline; a read error may underlie this. CDR3: CASSLQGYQPQHF. The CDR3 nucleotides read TGTGCTAGCAGCCTACAGGGATATCAGCCCCAGCATTTT. The chain has TRBV7-2 and TRBJ1-5, with D possibly being TRBD1 (6 bases). The CDR3 is made up of 13 amino acids. Germline-derived CDR1 and CDR2 are SGHTA and FQGNSA. The entire variable domain, with the rest obtained from reference TRBV7-2 and TRBJ1-5, is as follows: GAGVSQSPSNKVTEKGKDVELRCDPISGHTALYWYRQSLGQGLEFLIYFQGNSAPDKSGLPSDRFSAERTGGSVSTLTIQRTQQEDSAVYLCASSLQGYQPQHFGDGTRLSIL.

In regard to this clonotype: Just one base apart from a much larger clone, this may be a read error. V and J are TRBV5-1 and TRBJ2-7; possible D gene TRBD2, 5 bases. The CDR3 runs 15 residues. CDR1 SGHRS and CDR2 YFSETQ come from the germline V gene. For the CDR3, the DNA is TGCGCCAGCCGCTTCGTGGAGGAGAGCTCCTACGAGCAGTACTTC. It translates to CASRFVEESSYEQYF.

This sequence joins TRBV15 and TRBJ2-1; 8 bases line up with TRBD2. With 0 bases clipped from V and 7 bases from J, the junction kept 14 bases outside the gene matches. The CDR3 extends over 18 amino acids. In germline, CDR1 is LNHNV, CDR2 YYDKDF (reference sequence). CDR3 amino acids: CATSRDLVGRVKENEQFF. CDR3 in DNA: TGTGCCACCAGCAGAGATTTAGTCGGGAGGGTGAAAGAGAATGAGCAGTTCTTC.

The rearrangement links TRBV30 to TRBJ1-2; no reliable D call. The germline V gene has CDR1 GTSNPN and CDR2 SVGIG (reference sequence). The CDR3 spans 14 residues. Between the trimmed V and J ends, which lost 1 base and 2 bases, there was a span of 11 bases. CDR3 region: CAWSATRYNYGYTF. As DNA, the CDR3 is TGTGCCTGGAGTGCCACACGATACAACTATGGCTACACCTTC.

This clonotype has a handful of counts. The CDR3 DNA reads TGTGCCAGCAGCTTAGCCAGGACGTACTACGAGCAGTACTTC. Translated: CASSLARTYYEQYF. The chain has TRBV7-2 and TRBJ2-5; D gene ambiguous. The end of the DNA fits TRBJ2-7 better, so the J call may be wrong. The CDR3 is made up of 14 amino acids. Per the germline V gene, CDR1 is SGHTA and CDR2 is FQGNSA.

A remark on this clonotype: Sequence at one end of the junction differs from germline and may be a read error. The chain employs TRBV18 and TRBJ2-7, with D unresolved. CDR3 size: 14 residues. Germline V gene lookup returns CDR1 KGHSH and CDR2 LQKENI. The CDR3 reads CASSPLTRTYERYF. The CDR3 nucleotides are TGTGCCAGCTCACCACTGACTCGGACCTACGAGCGGTACTTC.

V gene TRBV12-5 combines with J gene TRBJ2-3; no firm D call. With 6 bases removed from V and 3 bases from J, the gap between germline ends came to 10 bases. Germline CDR1 reads LGHNT; CDR2 reads FRNRAP. The CDR3 runs to 13 residues. The DNA of the CDR3 is TGTGCTAGTGGGAGCCCGTGGACAGATACGCAGTATTTT. Translating it yields CASGSPWTDTQYF.

This chain connects TRBV29-1 to TRBJ2-5; 11 bases are a match to TRBD2. With 5 bases clipped from V and 3 bases from J, the junction kept 2 bases outside the gene matches. The CDR3 is made up of 13 amino acids. CDR1 SQVTM and CDR2 ANQGSEA come from the germline V gene. The CDR3 reads CSVQTSGEETQYF. DNA for the CDR3: TGCAGCGTTCAGACTAGCGGGGAAGAGACCCAGTACTTC.

There are a few counts of this clonotype. The chain couples TRBV29-1 to TRBJ2-1; 9 bases line up with TRBD1. CDR1 is SQVTM and CDR2 is ANQGSEA in the germline V gene. V lost 6 bases to trimming and J lost 10 bases; unmatched junction nucleotides: 10. The CDR3 sequence is 13 residues long. The CDR3 DNA reads as TGCAGCGTAACCGGGACAGGGTCTGGGGAGCAGTTCTTC. Translating it yields CSVTGTGSGEQFF.

The chain carries TRBV6-7 and TRBJ2-7, with 7 bases aligning to TRBD1. TRBV6-7 has ORF status, its function being uncertain. V lost 2 bases, J lost 3 bases, and 16 bases stayed unmatched. The length of the CDR3 is 18 residues. CDR3 region: CASSYGWDSRPQNYEQYF. CDR3 sequence (DNA): TGTGCCAGCAGTTACGGATGGGACAGTAGGCCGCAAAACTACGAGCAGTACTTC.